The present T cell receptor beta chain was sequenced within a study of regulatory T cells in long-lasting Graves disease. The V gene's germline CDR1 is DFQATT and CDR2 SNEGSKA (reference sequence). V was cut by 0 bases and J by 7 bases, with 21 bases left in between. This CDR3 has 16 residues. Investigators prepared the TCR beta libraries by applying iRepertoire HTBI primers and Arm-PCR of CDR3 regions. Each CDR3 protein is one row after TCRdb ran MiXCR on the multiplex PCR reads. Of 620,000 or so distinct CDR3 sequences detected, under 20% appear once; the ten largest clones hold 15% to 20%. The time point denotes: newly diagnosed GD, antithyroid drugs for less than 3 months. The authors made the TCR library using RNA they extracted from PBMCs. There are many counts of this clonotype. The data also belong to a second study, concerning T cells in Graves' hyperthyroidism and ophthalmopathy.

Sequencing used peripheral blood mononuclear cells (PBMCs), obtained at new diagnosis, from a patient treated with antithyroid drugs. The sequence was obtained from a woman in her twenties or thirties with Graves disease. The V gene is TRBV20-1, the J gene TRBJ2-5; D is unclear. CDR3 in amino acids: CSARDFGPTLSGTQYF. CDR3 coding DNA: TGCAGTGCTAGAGATTTTGGGCCGACTCTCTCTGGGACCCAGTACTTC.